The 21 T cell receptor beta chains given below trace back to one sample, sequenced in a study of cytomegalovirus exposure and HLA in healthy donors. This PCR relied on a set of 60 Vbeta primers and 13 Jbeta primers. Sequencing was performed with immunoSEQ multiplex PCR; in TCRdb, only in-frame clones are kept and a portion is missing. Here the sample spans around 80,000 clones, around 79% being singletons. The specimen was PBMCs. Receptors were obtained from a female donor in good health and CMV-seronegative.

The chain joins TRBV5-1 to TRBJ2-3; D unclear. V was trimmed by 5 bases and J by 1 base, leaving 8 bases between them. The length of the CDR3 is 13 residues. The germline V gene has CDR1 SGHRS and CDR2 YFSETQ. In DNA, the CDR3 is TGCGCCAGCAGAGGCACAGGCACAGATACGCAGTATTTT. Translation: CASRGTGTDTQYF.

The chain links TRBV14 to TRBJ2-1, with D uncertain. The CDR3 totals 11 residues. The V end was cut by 2 bases, the J end by 12 bases, with 8 bases between. Germline CDR1 reads SGHDN; CDR2 reads FVKESK. The CDR3 region has the DNA TGTGCCAGCAGCCAATACCGGTTGCAGTTCTTC. Its translation: CASSQYRLQFF.

The chain joins TRBV7-6 to TRBJ2-7, with 8 bases lining up with TRBD1. Germline V CDR1 and CDR2: SGHVS, FNYEAQ. The V and J ends lost 7 bases and 6 bases, in that order; junction bases with no gene match: 14. The CDR3 contains 15 residues. The CDR3 spells CASTRRDRFPSEQYF. The CDR3 nucleotides read TGTGCCAGCACCCGGAGGGACAGGTTCCCCAGCGAGCAGTACTTC.

The gene calls are TRBV27 and TRBJ1-5; D perhaps matches TRBD1 (5 bases). CDR3 length: 14 amino acids. V lost 6 bases, J lost 7 bases, and 16 bases lay in between. Per the germline V gene, CDR1 is MNHEY and CDR2 is SMNVEV (reference sequence). As DNA, the CDR3 is TGTGCCAGCAGCCCTGCGGGGACCACCCAGCCCCAGCATTTT. Encoded protein: CASSPAGTTQPQHF.

The genes are TRBV6-5 and TRBJ2-3; 9 nucleotides align to TRBD2. J was trimmed by 5 bases and V by 8 bases; bases with no gene match: 5. The CDR3 extends over 13 amino acids. Germline V gives CDR1 MNHEY, CDR2 SVGAGI. The CDR3 region has the DNA TGTGCCAGCTGGCGGGGGGGCGAAGATACGCAGTATTTT. Its translation: CASWRGGEDTQYF.

The CDR3 DNA sequence: TGTGCCAGCAGCTTAGCCTTTAACACAGGGGGCAATGAGCAGTTCTTC. Its translation is CASSLAFNTGGNEQFF. The chain employs TRBV7-9 and TRBJ2-1; 8 bases align to TRBD1. The V gene's germline CDR1 is SEHNR and CDR2 FQNEAQ (reference sequence). The CDR3 contains 16 residues. V lost 0 bases, J lost 6 bases, and 7 bases stayed unmatched. Full variable domain (remainder filled in from reference TRBV7-9 and TRBJ2-1): DTGVSQNPRHKITKRGQNVTFRCDPISEHNRLYWYRQTLGQGPEFLTYFQNEAQLEKSRLLSDRFSAERPKGSFSTLEIQRTEQGDSAMYLCASSLAFNTGGNEQFFGPGTRLTVL.

The chain is built from TRBV11-2 and TRBJ1-5; the D is unclear. This CDR3 is 14 amino acids long. CDR1 SGHAT and CDR2 FQNNGV come from the germline V gene. V was clipped by 5 bases and J by 2 bases, with 10 bases between them. DNA of the CDR3: TGTGCCAGCAGCCGAGGAGGCGGCAATCAGCCCCAGCATTTT. Translation gives CASSRGGGNQPQHF.

The genes are TRBV2 and TRBJ2-7; possible D gene TRBD2, 7 bases. Germline V gene data show CDR1 as SNHLY and CDR2 as FYNNEI. Trimming took 8 bases from V and 3 from J, leaving 32 bases between them. This CDR3 is 19 amino acids long. CDR3 residues: CASQPPLKQGGGTSYEQYF. In DNA, the CDR3 is TGTGCCAGCCAACCCCCCCTCAAACAGGGCGGGGGAACCAGCTACGAGCAGTACTTC. Combining the CDR3 with reference TRBV2 and TRBJ2-7 gives the whole variable domain EPEVTQTPSHQVTQMGQEVILRCVPISNHLYFYWYRQILGQKVEFLVSFYNNEISEKSEIFDDQFSVERPDGSNFTLKIRSTKLEDSAMYFCASQPPLKQGGGTSYEQYFGPGTRLTVT.

This chain connects TRBV11-2 to TRBJ2-4, with TRBD1 matching 9 bases. This CDR3 contains 13 residues. After removal of 7 bases from V and 6 bases from J, the junction contained 4 bases not matched to a gene. Germline CDR1 reads SGHAT; CDR2 reads FQNNGV. The CDR3 region has the DNA TGTGCCAGCACCTTGGGACAGGGAAACATTCAGTACTTC. It codes for CASTLGQGNIQYF. The entire variable domain, with the rest obtained from reference TRBV11-2 and TRBJ2-4, is as follows: EAGVAQSPRYKIIEKRQSVAFWCNPISGHATLYWYQQILGQGPKLLIQFQNNGVVDDSQLPKDRFSAERLKGVDSTLKIQPAKLEDSAVYLCASTLGQGNIQYFGAGTRLSVL.

The chain links TRBV27 to TRBJ2-7; D possibly corresponds to TRBD2 (5 bases). V lost 6 bases to trimming and J lost 0 bases, with 12 bases between them. CDR1 MNHEY and CDR2 SMNVEV come from the germline V gene (reference sequence). The CDR3 has 14 residues. The CDR3 here is CASSLHGGSYEQYF. The CDR3 nucleotides read TGTGCCAGCAGCCTACACGGAGGCTCCTACGAGCAGTACTTC.

The CDR3 sequence is CASSLERTGGAYEQYF. The CDR3 DNA reads TGCGCCAGCAGCTTGGAGCGGACAGGGGGGGCCTACGAGCAGTACTTC. V and J are TRBV5-1 and TRBJ2-7, with 10 bases fitting TRBD1. CDR3 length equals 16 residues. Germline CDR1 reads SGHRS; CDR2 reads YFSETQ. The V segment lost 0 bases and the J segment 2 bases; nucleotides outside the gene matches: 5.

V is TRBV30 and J is TRBJ2-2; TRBD1 aligns across 8 bases. V trimming: 4 bases; J trimming: 1 base; junction bases outside the gene matches: 2. The CDR3 spans 14 residues. CDR1 GTSNPN and CDR2 SVGIG come from the germline V gene (reference sequence). The CDR3 region is CAWTGTGNTGELFF. CDR3 nucleotide sequence: TGTGCCTGGACCGGGACAGGGAACACCGGGGAGCTGTTTTTT. The whole variable domain, remainder taken from reference TRBV30 and TRBJ2-2, is SQTIHQWPATLVQPVGSPLSLECTVEGTSNPNLYWYRQAAGRGLQLLFYSVGIGQISSEVPQNLSASRPQDRQFILSSKKLLLSDSGFYLCAWTGTGNTGELFFGEGSRLTVL.

CDR3 bases: TGTGCCAGTAGTATTTCCCCTACCTCCGGGGAGCTGTTTTTT. This encodes CASSISPTSGELFF. This sequence joins TRBV19 and TRBJ2-2; D is uncertain. V gave up 3 bases and J gave up 6 bases, with 11 bases separating them. Germline V CDR1 and CDR2: LNHDA, SQIVND (reference sequence). The CDR3 is 14 amino acids.

CDR3 DNA sequence: TGTGCCAGTAGTCCCACGACTAGCGGGGGGGCCAGACGAGTCGGCGAGCAGTACTTC. It is translated as CASSPTTSGGARRVGEQYF. The chain employs TRBV19 and TRBJ2-7, with 14 bases fitting TRBD2. Germline assignment: CDR1 LNHDA and CDR2 SQIVND (reference sequence). The CDR3 is 19 amino acids. V lost 5 bases, J lost 6 bases, and 18 bases stayed unmatched.

This clone was recorded only once. The gene calls are TRBV11-2 and TRBJ2-2, with D perhaps matching TRBD1 (7 bases). Trimming stripped 2 bases from V and 4 bases from J, with 11 bases between. Germline loops: CDR1 SGHAT, CDR2 FQNNGV. The CDR3 sequence is 15 residues long. This CDR3 is CASSLWQGGTGELFF. The CDR3 DNA is TGTGCCAGCAGCTTATGGCAGGGGGGCACCGGGGAGCTGTTTTTT.

The gene calls are TRBV7-2 and TRBJ1-6; 8 positions agree with TRBD1. The J segment lost 9 bases and the V segment lost 1 base, leaving 8 bases of the junction unmatched. The CDR3 has 16 amino acids. In germline, CDR1 is SGHTA, CDR2 FQGNSA. The CDR3 sequence: CASSLEVRQGPSPLHF. The CDR3 DNA reads TGTGCCAGCAGCTTAGAAGTCAGACAGGGGCCTTCACCCCTCCACTTT.

The chain recombines TRBV5-6 with TRBJ2-1; D is possibly TRBD2 (5 bases). Germline assignment: CDR1 SGHDT and CDR2 YYEEEE. The length of the CDR3 is 16 residues. With 3 bases removed from V and 8 bases from J, the gap between germline ends came to 21 bases. The CDR3 is CASSYFRGSFGYEQFF. Written as DNA, the CDR3 is TGTGCCAGCAGCTACTTTCGAGGGAGTTTCGGGTATGAGCAGTTCTTC.

Here the CDR3 DNA reads TGTGCCAGCAGCCCGTACAGGGAAGCCAAAAACATTCAGTACTTC. It yields the protein CASSPYREAKNIQYF. This sequence joins TRBV5-6 and TRBJ2-4; tentative D call: TRBD1 (6 bases). The V and J ends lost 4 bases and 0 bases respectively, with 11 bases between them. The CDR3 has 15 residues. Germline CDR1 reads SGHDT; CDR2 reads YYEEEE.

The rearrangement links TRBV19 to TRBJ2-1, with a tentative D call TRBD2 (5 bases). The germline V gene has CDR1 LNHDA and CDR2 SQIVND (reference sequence). Deletions cut 7 bases from V and 5 bases from J, with 15 bases between. The CDR3 is 14 residues long. The CDR3 DNA follows: TGTGCCAGTACTAGAGACTATACGAACAATGAGCAGTTCTTC. It is translated as CASTRDYTNNEQFF.

This clone has a handful of counts. V usage is TRBV4-3 and J usage is TRBJ2-7; 7 bases are a match to TRBD1. Germline lookup yields CDR1 LGHNA and CDR2 YSLEER. CDR3 length equals 15 residues. With V trimmed by 3 bases and J by 0 bases, 5 bases remained unmatched. The CDR3 sequence is CASSQMTGHSYEQYF. CDR3 nucleotide sequence: TGCGCCAGCAGCCAGATGACAGGGCACTCCTACGAGCAGTACTTC.

The V gene is TRBV30, the J gene TRBJ1-4; tentatively, D is TRBD1 (5 bases). The CDR3 is 13 residues long. Trimming stripped 3 bases from V and 7 bases from J, with 12 bases between. Germline V gene sequence: CDR1 GTSNPN, CDR2 SVGIG (reference sequence). CDR3 protein: CAWSPQVVEKLFF. As DNA, the CDR3 is TGTGCCTGGAGCCCACAGGTTGTTGAAAAACTGTTTTTT.